The present entry profiles one T cell receptor (beta chain) with its context. Its antigen specificity is not known. Qualities for individual bases were not recorded, and no much larger clone is one base off. The time point tag for this specimen amounts to: naive CD8 control sorted from an acute-time-point sample. Enrolled in the Montreal Hepatitis C Cohort (HEPCO) in Canada, the donors were people who inject drugs, and these donors were followed every 3 months. Acute primary HCV infection was defined as a positive HCV RNA or antibody test that came after a negative test within the prior 24 weeks. Antibodies against CD3, CD8 and CD45RO were used for surface staining, and dead cells were excluded with an aqua fixable dye. The cohort additionally had a handful of subjects who developed chronic infection, which was defined as HCV RNA positivity at 24 weeks. Once thawed from cryostorage, peripheral blood mononuclear cells underwent negative selection via the MACS CD8+ T cell Isolation Kit to obtain CD8+ T cells. A BD FACSAria II cell sorter was used for cell sorting.

Genomic DNA was extracted from the FACS-sorted cells, and the TCRbeta chains were sequenced by the commercial immunoSEQ service. From the authors' description of their analysis: The repertoire data were analyzed using ImmunoSEQ Analyzer software v3.0 and R v3.5.1. Only productive rearrangements were analyzed, as sequences containing stop codons or out-of-frame rearrangements were removed. The sequencing provider supplied the metrics for Simpson diversity, Shannon entropy, CDR3 length and nucleotide addition. Clonotypes were categorized by frequency as dominant, sub-dominant, low or lowest abundance, and clonotypes below 0.1% were excluded from most analyses. A CDR3 amino acid clonotype was called public when found in at least two subjects at a cumulative frequency of at least 0.5%. TCRdb re-hosts the immuneACCESS table, in-frame sequences only. Its copies lack some clones; in the studies checked, an unresolved V gene accounts for under half of them, and the cause for the rest is not known. The DNA was the basis for D and trimming; V, J and clone size are from that table. The sample table records about 38,000 clones; more than 75% of these occur just once. The ten top clones hold more than 0.4% of the sample.

This sample was taken from a study of CD8 T cells in acute hepatitis C reinfection (dated by TCRdb to the early 2020s). Background for the entire study: The study profiled the TCRbeta repertoire of CD8+ T cells specific for the HCV NS3-1073 epitope during acute infection and after viral clearance. Paired acute and follow-up samples were contributed by four spontaneous resolvers. Paper-wide results and their limitations: All groups preferentially used the TRBV04 and TRBV06 gene families, and overrepresentation in the naive pool did not explain this preferential usage. Chronically infected subjects had no follow-up repertoires because NS3-1073 specific cells were too rare to sort. Regardless of outcome, roughly 12 public clonotypes were found, and one public clonotype used V04-02/J02-02. Diversity in the NS3-1073 specific repertoires was high, and no significant differences in diversity emerged among acute resolver, follow-up resolver and acute chronic samples. Because bulk sequencing was performed on the TCRbeta chain only, alphabeta pairing of public clonotypes could not be determined. It was rare for CDR3 sequences to be shared with other epitopes, and exact matching may have been limited by differing sequencing approaches.

V is trimmed back by 0 bases and J by 7 bases, and the junction contains 6 bases that no gene match accounts for. Inclusive of the bounding cysteine and phenylalanine, the CDR3 is 16 residues long. Only CDR3 DNA remains: 48 bases, in frame from the first base. CDR1 and CDR2, looked up from the germline V gene (reference sequence), are SEHNR and FQNEAQ. The sequence was collected from a man aged 25-45 years with chronic hepatitis C. Input material: naive CD8+ T cells from PBMCs. The cell subset or site tag for this specimen amounts to: sorted total naive CD45RO-negative CD8+ T cells. Recombination linked TRBV7-9 to TRBJ2-2, with TRBD1 identical over 9 junction bases. The CDR3 region reads CASSLAWGQGHGELFF. The nucleotide sequence reads as follows: TGTGCCAGCAGCTTAGCTTGGGGACAGGGTCACGGGGAGCTGTTTTTT.